This T cell receptor beta chain was sequenced for a study of T-cell reconstitution after alpha-beta-depleted transplantation in children. The TCRbeta library incorporated unique molecular identifiers. A single record per CDR3 protein comes from TCRdb applying MiXCR to the PCR reads. The sample holds around 200,000 distinct CDR3 sequences, about 9.2% seen once. This clonotype was recorded many times. The CDR3 contains 18 residues. Trimming left V 6 bases short and J 0 bases short, with 24 bases between. CDR1 is SQVTM and CDR2 is ANQGSEA in the germline V gene. The input for sequencing was PBMCs from the stem cell graft donor, taken from the stem cell graft. The source is a human donor who donated a stem cell graft to a child with acute lymphoblastic leukemia. The V call is TRBV29-1, the J call TRBJ2-1, with a possible D match to TRBD2 (6 bases). The CDR3 region is CSVRGTPSTLSSYNEQFF. The CDR3 region has the DNA TGCAGCGTCAGAGGGACTCCTTCGACACTGAGCTCCTACAATGAGCAGTTCTTC.